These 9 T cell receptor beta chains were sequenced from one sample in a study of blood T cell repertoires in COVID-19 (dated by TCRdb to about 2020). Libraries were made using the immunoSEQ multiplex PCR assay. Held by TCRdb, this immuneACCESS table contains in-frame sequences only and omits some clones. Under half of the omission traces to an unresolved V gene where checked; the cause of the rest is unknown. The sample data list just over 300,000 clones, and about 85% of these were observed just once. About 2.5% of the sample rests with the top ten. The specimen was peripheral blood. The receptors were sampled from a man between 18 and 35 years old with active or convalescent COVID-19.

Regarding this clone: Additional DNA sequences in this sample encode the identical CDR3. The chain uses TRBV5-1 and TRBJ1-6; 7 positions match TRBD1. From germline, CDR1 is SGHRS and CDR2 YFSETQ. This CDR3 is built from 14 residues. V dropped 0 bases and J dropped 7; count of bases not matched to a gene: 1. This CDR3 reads CASSLARGNSPLHF. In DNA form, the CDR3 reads TGCGCCAGCAGCTTGGCCAGGGGGAATTCACCCCTCCACTTT.

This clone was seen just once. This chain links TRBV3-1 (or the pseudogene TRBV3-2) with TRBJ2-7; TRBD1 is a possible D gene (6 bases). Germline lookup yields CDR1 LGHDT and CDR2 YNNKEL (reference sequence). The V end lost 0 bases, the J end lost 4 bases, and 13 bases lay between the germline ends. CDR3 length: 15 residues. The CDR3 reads CASSQERTEPYEQYF. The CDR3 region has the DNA TGTGCCAGCAGCCAAGAGAGGACAGAGCCGTACGAGCAGTACTTC.

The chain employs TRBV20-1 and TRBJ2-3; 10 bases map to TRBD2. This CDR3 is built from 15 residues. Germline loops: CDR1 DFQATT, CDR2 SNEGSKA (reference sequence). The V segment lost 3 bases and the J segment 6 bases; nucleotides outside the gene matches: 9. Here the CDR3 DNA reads TGCAGTGCTAGTCCGCTAGCGGGGGTGGAGGATACGCAGTATTTT. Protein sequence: CSASPLAGVEDTQYF.

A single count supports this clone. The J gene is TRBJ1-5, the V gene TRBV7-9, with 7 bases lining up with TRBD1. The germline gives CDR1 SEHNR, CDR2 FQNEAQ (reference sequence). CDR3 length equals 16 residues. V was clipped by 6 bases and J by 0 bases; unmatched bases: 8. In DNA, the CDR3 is TGTGCCAGCAGTCCAGGGACAGTCAATAGCAATCAGCCCCAGCATTTT. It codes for CASSPGTVNSNQPQHF.

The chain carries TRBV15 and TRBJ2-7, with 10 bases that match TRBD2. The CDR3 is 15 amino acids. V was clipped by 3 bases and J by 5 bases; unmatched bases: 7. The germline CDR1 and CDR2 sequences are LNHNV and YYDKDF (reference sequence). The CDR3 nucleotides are TGTGCCACCAGCAGCCAACTAGCGGGACCAGACGAGCAGTACTTC. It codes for CATSSQLAGPDEQYF.

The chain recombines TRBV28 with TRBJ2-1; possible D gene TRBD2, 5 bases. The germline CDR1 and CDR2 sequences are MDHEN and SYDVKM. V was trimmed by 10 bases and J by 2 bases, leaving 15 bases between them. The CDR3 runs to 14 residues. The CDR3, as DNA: TGTGCCACAGGAGGCGGAGCGACCTACAATGAGCAGTTCTTC. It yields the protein CATGGGATYNEQFF.

Here the CDR3 reads CASSFGGLNTEAFF. CDR3 DNA: TGCGCCAGCAGCTTCGGGGGATTGAACACTGAAGCTTTCTTT. The chain has TRBV5-1 and TRBJ1-1; D possibly corresponds to TRBD1 (5 bases). V gave up 2 bases and J gave up 0 bases, with 8 bases separating them. In germline, CDR1 is SGHRS, CDR2 YFSETQ. The CDR3 is made up of 14 amino acids. Supplemented by reference TRBV5-1 and TRBJ1-1, the full variable domain reads KAGVTQTPRYLIKTRGQQVTLSCSPISGHRSVSWYQQTPGQGLQFLFEYFSETQRNKGNFPGRFSGRQFSNSRSEMNVSTLELGDSALYLCASSFGGLNTEAFFGQGTRLTVV.

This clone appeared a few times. The chain's CDR3 is CASSYGLAGVNEQFF. The DNA for the CDR3 is TGTGCCAGCAGTTACGGACTAGCGGGAGTGAATGAGCAGTTCTTC. The chain carries TRBV27 and TRBJ2-1, with 13 bases identical to TRBD2. J was trimmed by 7 bases and V by 4 bases; bases with no gene match: 4. Germline loops: CDR1 MNHEY, CDR2 SMNVEV (reference sequence). The length of the CDR3 is 15 residues.

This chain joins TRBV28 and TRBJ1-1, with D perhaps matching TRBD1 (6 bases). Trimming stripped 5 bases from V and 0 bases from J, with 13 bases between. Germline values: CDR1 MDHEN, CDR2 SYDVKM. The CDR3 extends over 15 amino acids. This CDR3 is CASSPQGQVNTEAFF. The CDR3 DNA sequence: TGTGCCAGCAGTCCCCAGGGGCAGGTGAACACTGAAGCTTTCTTT. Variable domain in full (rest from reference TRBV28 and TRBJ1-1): DVKVTQSSRYLVKRTGEKVFLECVQDMDHENMFWYRQDPGLGLRLIYFSYDVKMKEKGDIPEGYSVSREKKERFSLILESASTNQTSMYLCASSPQGQVNTEAFFGQGTRLTVV.